Each of the 5 T cell receptor beta chains below was sequenced from the same sample in a study of T-cell memory formation after mild COVID-19. TCRdb reanalysed the 5' RACE reads using MiXCR and keeps one entry per CDR3 protein. In the table there are just under 150,000 distinct CDR3 sequences, 15% to 20% of which are singletons. The sample taken for sequencing was PBMCs or a T cell subset sorted from them (not recorded which). The receptor set was obtained from an adult woman who had mild COVID-19 (a few samples of this study predate the infection). Cell type and time point are not known.

There are a few counts of this clonotype. This chain connects TRBV10-3 to TRBJ1-3; D perhaps matches TRBD1 (6 bases). The V and J ends lost 11 bases and 0 bases respectively, with 14 bases between them. The CDR3 spans 14 residues. Germline CDR1 reads ENHRY; CDR2 reads SYGVKD. The CDR3 region is CASGGRSSGNTIYF. The DNA of the CDR3 is TGTGCCTCCGGGGGCAGGAGCTCTGGAAACACCATATATTTT.

This clonotype came up a few times. The chain joins TRBV5-1 to TRBJ2-3; 7 bases align to TRBD2. Germline V CDR1 and CDR2: SGHRS, YFSETQ. The J segment lost 3 bases and the V segment lost 3 bases, leaving 4 bases of the junction unmatched. CDR3 length equals 14 residues. The CDR3, as DNA: TGCGCCAGCAGCTCCGGGACTACTACAGATACGCAGTATTTT. Encoded protein: CASSSGTTTDTQYF.

This clonotype was seen a few times. J is TRBJ2-7 and V is TRBV12-3 or TRBV12-4, with unresolved D. This CDR3 is built from 13 residues. V lost 4 bases to trimming and J lost 2 bases, with 9 bases between them. This CDR3 is CASSSVPTYEQYF. CDR3 in DNA: TGTGCCAGCAGTTCAGTCCCCACCTACGAGCAGTACTTC.

The V and J genes are TRBV6-6 and TRBJ1-5, with D unresolved. Germline-derived CDR1 and CDR2 are MNHNY and SVGAGI (reference sequence). This CDR3 region has 13 residues. V lost 0 bases and J lost 7, with 7 bases in between. In DNA, the CDR3 is TGTGCCAGCAGTTACTCGACGGTCCAGCCCCAGCATTTT. Translation gives CASSYSTVQPQHF.

This clonotype was seen only a few times. The V call is TRBV7-6, the J call TRBJ2-3, with 7 bases aligning to TRBD2. After removal of 1 base from V and 5 bases from J, the junction contained 12 bases not matched to a gene. The V gene's germline CDR1 is SGHVS and CDR2 FNYEAQ. The CDR3 spans 17 residues. CDR3 nucleotide sequence: TGTGCCAGCAGCTTAGGGTCGAGGCGGGGGAAGATAGATACGCAGTATTTT. Translating it yields CASSLGSRRGKIDTQYF. The full variable domain, in which reference TRBV7-6 and TRBJ2-3 provide the parts outside the CDR3, is GAGVSQSPRYKVTKRGQDVALRCDPISGHVSLYWYRQALGQGPEFLTYFNYEAQQDKSGLPNDRFSAERPEGSISTLTIQRTEQRDSAMYRCASSLGSRRGKIDTQYFGPGTRLTVL.